This is a list of T cell receptor beta chains from one sample in a study of cytomegalovirus exposure and HLA in healthy donors. Sequencing was performed with immunoSEQ multiplex PCR; in TCRdb, only in-frame clones are kept and a portion is missing. Of about 160,000 clones listed, approximately 80% were seen once; the top ten hold roughly 2%. The sample consisted of PBMCs. The receptor set was obtained from a middle-aged man in good health and CMV-seropositive. CDR3s include the opening cysteine and the closing phenylalanine or tryptophan. The order of the fields is J gene, clone size, D gene, V gene, CDR3 protein, CDR3 DNA. The D gene is left open where the match is weak. Some rows mark clone size as missing; the rest say once, few, many or name a class of expanded clone.

TRBJ1-3 few - TRBV27 CASSFVPDSTAGNTIYF TGTGCCAGCAGTTTCGTCCCGGACAGCACTGCTGGAAACACCATATATTTT
TRBJ1-6 - - TRBV18 CASSPLASQGLDSPLHF TGTGCCAGCTCACCACTGGCTTCGCAGGGCTTGGATTCACCCCTCCACTTT
TRBJ2-1 - - TRBV7-8 CASSFTRNLTHEQFF TGTGCCAGCAGCTTCACTAGGAACCTTACCCATGAGCAGTTCTTC
TRBJ2-1 - - TRBV5-1 CASNPTGPLYNEQFF TGCGCCAGCAACCCGACGGGTCCCCTATACAATGAGCAGTTCTTC
TRBJ2-1 - TRBD2 TRBV10-1 CASSEEGLDKRGQFF TGCGCCAGCAGTGAGGAGGGACTAGATAAACGGGGGCAGTTCTTC
TRBJ2-2 - TRBD2 TRBV9 CASTRGGLGTGELFF TGTGCCAGCACACGGGGGGGCCTGGGCACCGGGGAGCTGTTTTTT
TRBJ1-6 once - TRBV5-5 CASSFGALGSPLHF TGTGCCAGCAGCTTTGGGGCGCTTGGTTCACCCCTCCACTTT
TRBJ2-7 - - TRBV7-2 CASSLGGRATYEQYF TGTGCCAGCAGCTTAGGGGGCAGGGCGACCTACGAGCAGTACTTC
TRBJ1-6 - TRBD1 TRBV19 CASRDSYNSPLHF TGTGCCAGCCGGGACAGTTATAATTCACCCCTCCACTTT
TRBJ2-7 - - TRBV28 CASSLGPGESTSYEQYF TGTGCCAGCAGTTTAGGCCCAGGGGAGTCGACCTCCTACGAGCAGTACTTC
TRBJ1-5 - - TRBV9 CASSVEGQINQPQHF TGTGCCAGCAGCGTAGAAGGACAAATAAATCAGCCCCAGCATTTT
TRBJ1-1 - - TRBV18 CASSPRAGFKAFF TGTGCCAGCTCACCACGGGCAGGGTTCAAAGCTTTCTTT
TRBJ1-6 few - TRBV19 CASRNSANRPSTLHF TGTGCCAGTAGAAACTCAGCCAACAGGCCCTCCACCCTCCACTTT
TRBJ1-2 - TRBD1 TRBV6-5 CASSKGQGLGYTF TGTGCCAGCAGTAAAGGACAGGGTCTTGGCTACACCTTC
TRBJ1-2 once - TRBV12-5 CASGLGVGNYGYTF TGTGCTAGTGGTCTTGGTGTCGGTAACTATGGCTACACCTTC
TRBJ2-7 - TRBD1 TRBV5-6 CASSLLQGVYEQYF TGTGCCAGCAGCTTACTCCAGGGGGTCTACGAGCAGTACTTC
TRBJ1-1 - - TRBV7-8 CASSLYSTGSTEAFF TGTGCCAGCAGCTTATACTCCACAGGGAGCACTGAAGCTTTCTTT
TRBJ1-1 - - TRBV2 CAFAGAGNTEAFF TGTGCCTTCGCCGGTGCAGGGAACACTGAAGCTTTCTTT
TRBJ2-1 - - TRBV5-1 CASSLQVTQLYNEQFF TGCGCCAGCAGCTTGCAGGTGACACAACTCTACAATGAGCAGTTCTTC
TRBJ1-5 - TRBD1 TRBV6-1 CASRGTGNNQPQHF TGTGCCAGCAGGGGGACAGGGAACAATCAGCCCCAGCATTTT
TRBJ1-5 - - TRBV5-4 CAIPNPGGSGNQPQHF TGTGCCATCCCCAACCCCGGGGGGAGTGGCAATCAGCCCCAGCATTTT
TRBJ2-7 - - TRBV6-6 CASSYNGYEQYF TGTGCCAGCAGTTACAATGGTTACGAGCAGTACTTC
TRBJ2-5 - TRBD1 TRBV5-1 CASSERNTRTGAGETQYF TGCGCCAGCAGCGAAAGAAACACCAGGACAGGGGCGGGGGAGACCCAGTACTTC
TRBJ1-2 - - TRBV4-1 CASSQVATPYGYTF TGCGCCAGCAGCCAAGTAGCGACTCCGTATGGCTACACCTTC
TRBJ1-2 once TRBD1 TRBV5-4 CVSRADRGRGGYTF TGTGTCAGCAGGGCAGACAGGGGCCGGGGTGGCTACACCTTC
TRBJ2-1 few TRBD2 TRBV5-1 CASSPGPSGGPHNEQFF TGCGCCAGCAGCCCGGGACCTAGCGGGGGCCCGCACAATGAGCAGTTCTTC
TRBJ2-7 - - TRBV7-2 CASSLADSYEQYF TGTGCCAGCAGCTTAGCGGACAGCTACGAGCAGTACTTC
TRBJ2-2 few - TRBV6-5 CASSYSGGEVTGELFF TGTGCCAGCAGTTACTCTGGCGGGGAGGTCACCGGGGAGCTGTTTTTT
TRBJ2-7 - TRBD1 TRBV4-2 CASSQAQGQGMGEQYF TGTGCCAGCAGCCAAGCACAGGGACAGGGAATGGGGGAGCAGTACTTC
TRBJ1-5 once - TRBV30 CAWSVLAGRDQPQHF TGTGCCTGGAGTGTATTGGCAGGGCGAGATCAGCCCCAGCATTTT
TRBJ2-5 - TRBD1 TRBV6-6 CASSRDRGAETQYF TGTGCCAGCAGTCGGGACAGGGGCGCAGAGACCCAGTACTTC
TRBJ1-5 few - TRBV18 CASSPGTQSNQPQHF TGTGCCAGCTCACCAGGAACACAGAGCAATCAGCCCCAGCATTTT
TRBJ1-1 - TRBD1 TRBV5-1 CASSEDRVAFF TGCGCCAGCAGCGAGGACAGGGTAGCTTTCTTT
TRBJ1-4 few - TRBV21-1 CASSSKKQGAGVEKLFF TGTGCCAGCAGCTCAAAAAAACAGGGGGCTGGGGTTGAAAAACTGTTTTTT
TRBJ2-7 - - TRBV27 CASSPSLGGRTYEQYF TGTGCCAGCAGTCCCTCCCTGGGGGGACGAACCTACGAGCAGTACTTC
TRBJ1-5 - - TRBV28 CASSLKGVYSNQPQHF TGTGCCAGCAGTTTAAAAGGGGTTTATAGCAATCAGCCCCAGCATTTT
TRBJ2-5 - TRBD2 TRBV5-1 CASSFSGGPRETQYF TGCGCCAGCAGTTTTAGCGGGGGGCCTCGAGAGACCCAGTACTTC
TRBJ1-1 once - TRBV7-9 CASSLPIMNTEAFF TGTGCCAGCAGCTTGCCTATCATGAACACTGAAGCTTTCTTT
TRBJ2-3 - - TRBV5-1 CASSLQGLGTDTQYF TGCGCCAGCAGCTTGCAGGGTTTAGGCACAGATACGCAGTATTTT
TRBJ1-4 - TRBD1 TRBV2 CASMVPGQGTTNEKLFF TGTGCCAGCATGGTGCCGGGACAGGGTACAACTAATGAAAAACTGTTTTTT
TRBJ2-7 once TRBD2 TRBV7-2 CASSSRTRPYEQYF TGTGCCAGCAGCTCCAGGACTAGGCCCTACGAGCAGTACTTC
TRBJ1-2 - - TRBV6-1 CASSEGRGRWGYTF TGTGCCAGCAGTGAAGGAAGGGGCCGATGGGGCTACACCTTC
TRBJ1-5 - - TRBV4-2 CASSQDWRNNQPQHF TGTGCCAGCAGCCAAGATTGGAGGAACAATCAGCCCCAGCATTTT
TRBJ2-1 - TRBD1 TRBV30 CAWKRRQGVRVQPDNEQFF TGTGCCTGGAAACGACGGCAGGGGGTCCGCGTACAGCCAGATAATGAGCAGTTCTTC
TRBJ1-1 - - TRBV9 CASSPLGGRGTEAFF TGTGCCAGCAGCCCTCTAGGGGGTAGGGGCACTGAAGCTTTCTTT
TRBJ1-3 - - TRBV6-1 CASSAGRGSGNTIYF TGTGCCAGCAGTGCCGGGAGGGGCTCTGGAAACACCATATATTTT
TRBJ1-1 - TRBD1 TRBV4-1 CASSQAGTGNTEAFF TGCGCCAGCAGCCAAGCCGGGACAGGGAACACTGAAGCTTTCTTT
TRBJ2-1 - TRBD2 TRBV7-3 CASSLAGWNEQFF TGTGCCAGCAGTCTAGCGGGGTGGAATGAGCAGTTCTTC
TRBJ1-5 - - TRBV4-3 CASSQGSGLNQPQHF TGCGCCAGCAGCCAAGGGTCAGGGTTAAATCAGCCCCAGCATTTT
TRBJ2-3 - TRBD1 TRBV4-1 CASSPLGTGGPTDTQYF TGCGCCAGCAGCCCCCTAGGGACAGGGGGACCAACAGATACGCAGTATTTT
TRBJ2-1 once TRBD2 TRBV5-4 CASSSLAGDPSYNEQFF TGTGCCAGCAGCTCTCTAGCGGGGGACCCCTCCTACAATGAGCAGTTCTTC
TRBJ2-3 - TRBD2 TRBV28 CASSLAGNTDTQYF TGTGCCAGCAGCCTAGCGGGGAACACAGATACGCAGTATTTT
TRBJ1-2 - TRBD1 TRBV28 CASSDPQGVGGYTF TGTGCCAGCAGTGATCCGCAGGGGGTGGGGGGCTACACCTTC